These 32 T cell receptor beta chains share one sample of origin, sequenced in a study of beta chain features in type 1 diabetes. The authors reverse transcribed all of the isolated RNA, so sequencing captured expressed TCRB transcripts. Clones were read by immunoSEQ multiplex PCR, and TCRdb kept only the in-frame ones, dropping some. The profile shows 350,000 or so clones, 20% of them singletons. Input material: naive CD4+ T cells from blood. The receptors shown here come from a woman younger than 30 in good health.

CDR3 residues: CASRAQGNTEAFF. The CDR3 nucleotides read TGTGCCAGCAGGGCCCAGGGAAACACTGAAGCTTTCTTT. The V and J genes are TRBV2 and TRBJ1-1; weak D call: TRBD1 (5 bases). CDR3 length: 13 residues. The ends were cut back, 6 bases at V and 2 bases at J, with 10 bases in the middle. Germline V gives CDR1 SNHLY, CDR2 FYNNEI.

This clone turned up a few times. This sequence joins TRBV6-6 and TRBJ2-3; TRBD2 matches at 9 bases. V gave up 0 bases and J gave up 3 bases; unmatched junction bases: 4. Germline CDR1 MNHNY, CDR2 SVGAGI (reference sequence). The CDR3 has 16 amino acids. For the CDR3, the DNA is TGTGCCAGCAGTTACTCGAACGCGGGGGGGACAGATACGCAGTATTTT. It translates to CASSYSNAGGTDTQYF.

This rearrangement joins TRBV2 to TRBJ2-2; TRBD1 matches 7 bases. The CDR3 runs 15 residues. The ends lost 6 bases at V and 0 bases at J; junction bases unmatched: 4. CDR1 and CDR2 from the germline V gene are SNHLY and FYNNEI. CDR3 nucleotide sequence: TGTGCCAGCAGCGCCCAGGGGGCGAACACCGGGGAGCTGTTTTTT. This sequence encodes CASSAQGANTGELFF.

This clone was seen only a few times. CDR3 DNA: TGCAGCGTCATGGGTTTAGCGCCAAGCACAGATACGCAGTATTTT. Amino acid sequence: CSVMGLAPSTDTQYF. V and J are TRBV29-1 and TRBJ2-3, with a weak D call TRBD2 (5 bases). The CDR3 is 15 residues long. From germline, CDR1 is SQVTM and CDR2 ANQGSEA. The ends were cut back, 6 bases at V and 0 bases at J, with 16 bases in the middle.

This clone has more than one count but fewer than ten. J is TRBJ2-5 and V is TRBV15, with 7 nucleotides matching TRBD2. The end of the DNA fits TRBJ2-7 better, so the J call may be wrong. Germline V gives CDR1 LNHNV, CDR2 YYDKDF (reference sequence). The CDR3 is 15 amino acids. CDR3 loop: CATSREIGGSYEQYF. The CDR3 DNA reads TGTGCCACCAGCAGAGAGATCGGCGGGAGCTACGAGCAGTACTTC.

This rearrangement joins TRBV6-6 to TRBJ2-7; 9 bases align to TRBD1. CDR3 size: 14 residues. The junction had 6 bases not matched to a gene; V was cut back by 5 bases and J by 4 bases. Germline V gene data show CDR1 as MNHNY and CDR2 as SVGAGI (reference sequence). The DNA of the CDR3 is TGTGCCAGCAGTCCCGGGACAGGGTATTACGAGCAGTACTTC. The encoded protein is CASSPGTGYYEQYF.

This rearrangement joins TRBV5-1 to TRBJ2-3; possible D gene TRBD1, 6 bases. The V end lost 4 bases, the J end lost 0 bases, and 12 bases lay between the germline ends. The CDR3 is 15 residues long. The germline V gene encodes CDR1 SGHRS and CDR2 YFSETQ. The CDR3 loop reads CASSGTGSSTDTQYF. The CDR3 nucleotides are TGCGCCAGCAGCGGAACAGGGTCTAGCACAGATACGCAGTATTTT.

The chain employs TRBV5-4 and TRBJ2-5, with a weak D call TRBD1 (5 bases). Trimming removed 3 bases from V and 2 bases from J, with 11 bases in between. The CDR3 is 14 residues long. The V gene's germline CDR1 is SGHNT and CDR2 YYREEE (reference sequence). CDR3 in DNA: TGTGCCAGCAGCTCGGACATTTCACAAGAGACCCAGTACTTC. This codes for CASSSDISQETQYF.

This clone was recorded a few times. The chain carries TRBV7-9 and TRBJ1-1; D might be TRBD1 (6 bases). The V gene lost 4 bases and the J gene lost 3 bases, with 9 bases spanning the gap. This CDR3 comprises 13 residues. Looked up from germline, CDR1 is SEHNR and CDR2 is FQNEAQ (reference sequence). DNA for the CDR3: TGTGCCAGCAGCTGGGGGCCCCACACTGAAGCTTTCTTT. Its protein is CASSWGPHTEAFF.

The chain links TRBV10-3 to TRBJ2-5; 10 bases align to TRBD1. The CDR3 is made up of 14 amino acids. The V segment lost 6 bases and the J segment 4 bases; nucleotides outside the gene matches: 5. From germline, CDR1 is ENHRY and CDR2 SYGVKD. CDR3 DNA sequence: TGTGCCATCAGCATGGACAGGGGGGGAGAGACCCAGTACTTC. Translation gives CAISMDRGGETQYF.

The chain combines TRBV30 with TRBJ2-1, with D unresolved. CDR1 GTSNPN and CDR2 SVGIG come from the germline V gene (reference sequence). This CDR3 contains 12 residues. Trimming pared 4 bases from V and 6 bases from J, leaving 10 bases between. The CDR3 is CAWKELGNEQFF. The DNA for the CDR3 is TGTGCCTGGAAGGAGTTGGGCAATGAGCAGTTCTTC.

This chain connects TRBV11-2 to TRBJ2-2; 7 bases are a match to TRBD1. Germline V gene data show CDR1 as SGHAT and CDR2 as FQNNGV. CDR3 length: 16 residues. The trim removed 4 bases at V and 2 bases at J, leaving 7 bases unmatched. The CDR3 loop is CASSWAGTVNTGELFF. The CDR3 DNA reads TGTGCCAGCAGCTGGGCTGGGACAGTAAACACCGGGGAGCTGTTTTTT. The entire variable domain, with the rest obtained from reference TRBV11-2 and TRBJ2-2, is as follows: EAGVAQSPRYKIIEKRQSVAFWCNPISGHATLYWYQQILGQGPKLLIQFQNNGVVDDSQLPKDRFSAERLKGVDSTLKIQPAKLEDSAVYLCASSWAGTVNTGELFFGEGSRLTVL.

This clone was observed a few times. V usage is TRBV9 and J usage is TRBJ1-3, with D possibly matching TRBD1 (5 bases). Trimming removed 5 bases at V and 3 bases at J, with 15 bases between. In germline, CDR1 is SGDLS, CDR2 YYNGEE. The CDR3 extends over 15 amino acids. In DNA form, the CDR3 reads TGTGCCAGCAGTGATATTGGGGGGAATGGAAACACCATATATTTT. Translated, it gives CASSDIGGNGNTIYF.

V gene TRBV4-1 combines with J gene TRBJ2-5; 8 bases agree with TRBD1. Germline CDR1 MGHRA, CDR2 YSYEKL. The J segment lost 4 bases and the V segment lost 0 bases, leaving 10 bases of the junction unmatched. The length of the CDR3 is 17 residues. CDR3 in DNA: TGCGCCAGCAGCCAAGAGAACAGGCCAGGGGGCCGAGAGACCCAGTACTTC. This translates into CASSQENRPGGRETQYF.

The rearrangement joins TRBV5-1 to TRBJ2-5, with D possibly being TRBD1 (6 bases). Trimming took 4 bases from V and 4 from J, leaving 14 bases between them. Germline assignment: CDR1 SGHRS and CDR2 YFSETQ. The CDR3 is 14 amino acids. Here the CDR3 reads CASSGGRGRETQYF. DNA of the CDR3: TGCGCCAGCAGCGGCGGTAGGGGGAGAGAGACCCAGTACTTC.

The chain couples TRBV4-1 to TRBJ1-5; TRBD1 agrees at 12 bases. The V gene end was trimmed by 1 base and the J gene end by 3 bases; junction bases not matched to a gene: 7. This CDR3 comprises 18 residues. Per the germline V gene, CDR1 is MGHRA and CDR2 is YSYEKL. This chain's CDR3 is CASSQVGTGGLTNQPQHF. In DNA form, the CDR3 reads TGCGCCAGCAGCCAAGTGGGGACAGGGGGCCTCACCAATCAGCCCCAGCATTTT.

The chain is built from TRBV7-2 and TRBJ2-7, with D perhaps TRBD2 (6 bases). This CDR3 has 15 amino acids. V was clipped by 5 bases and J by 2 bases, with 16 bases between them. Germline CDR1 is SGHTA and CDR2 is FQGNSA. CDR3 residues: CASSLSTGAPYEQYF. The CDR3 DNA follows: TGTGCCAGCAGCCTTTCTACGGGAGCCCCCTACGAGCAGTACTTC.

This chain uses TRBV27 with TRBJ2-1; D remains ambiguous. Germline V gene sequence: CDR1 MNHEY, CDR2 SMNVEV (reference sequence). This CDR3 spans 12 amino acids. V lost 7 bases and J lost 8, with 12 bases in between. CDR3 nucleotide sequence: TGTGCCAGCATTACGCCTACCCATGAGCAGTTCTTC. This gives the protein CASITPTHEQFF.

This clone has more than one count but fewer than ten. This chain joins TRBV29-1 and TRBJ2-3; D is possibly TRBD2 (6 bases). CDR3 length: 11 residues. CDR1 is SQVTM, CDR2 ANQGSEA, per germline. Trimming cost V 4 bases and J 9 bases, with 11 bases left between them. The CDR3 bases are TGCAGCGTTGGAGTGGGAGGAACGCAGTATTTT. It translates to CSVGVGGTQYF.

This clone has more than one count but fewer than ten. V is TRBV9 and J is TRBJ2-3; D remains ambiguous. Germline lookup yields CDR1 SGDLS and CDR2 YYNGEE. This CDR3 has 13 residues. With 5 bases removed from V and 2 bases from J, the gap between germline ends came to 9 bases. CDR3 sequence reads: CASRYGATDTQYF. The DNA for the CDR3 is TGTGCCAGCAGGTACGGAGCCACAGATACGCAGTATTTT.

This clone turned up a few times. The rearrangement uses TRBV9 and TRBJ1-1; 7 bases agree with TRBD1. Trimming at V came to 4 bases and at J to 1 base, leaving 7 bases not matched to a gene. The CDR3 length is 15 residues. From germline, CDR1 is SGDLS and CDR2 YYNGEE. The CDR3 spells CASSPRTGGNTEAFF. CDR3 DNA: TGTGCCAGCAGCCCTCGGACAGGAGGGAACACTGAAGCTTTCTTT.

The rearrangement links TRBV9 to TRBJ2-5; 9 bases are a match to TRBD2. V trimming: 0 bases; J trimming: 5 bases; junction bases outside the gene matches: 5. There are 15 residues in the CDR3. Germline assignment: CDR1 SGDLS and CDR2 YYNGEE. The CDR3 DNA follows: TGTGCCAGCAGCGTAGATCCTAGCGGGGTTGAGACCCAGTACTTC. Amino acids: CASSVDPSGVETQYF.

The chain carries TRBV7-6 and TRBJ2-3; D remains unclear. V dropped 3 bases and J dropped 4 bases, with 5 bases sitting between them. The CDR3 consists of 12 residues. Germline V gene data show CDR1 as SGHVS and CDR2 as FNYEAQ. CDR3 coding DNA: TGTGCCAGCAGCTTCGCGGCAGATACGCAGTATTTT. Translating it yields CASSFAADTQYF.

The CDR3 is CASSPQTNEKLFF. The CDR3 DNA sequence: TGTGCCAGCAGCCCCCAAACTAATGAAAAACTGTTTTTT. The chain carries TRBV7-9 and TRBJ1-4; D not certain. V lost 5 bases and J lost 1, with 5 bases in between. The CDR3 length is 13 residues. Germline-derived CDR1 and CDR2 are SEHNR and FQNEAQ (reference sequence).

This clone was recorded a few times. The chain is built from TRBV14 and TRBJ2-1; 14 positions match TRBD2. V was clipped by 4 bases and J by 7 bases; unmatched bases: 6. CDR1 is SGHDN, CDR2 FVKESK, per germline. CDR3 length equals 16 residues. CDR3 residues: CASSLWTSGGRNEQFF. CDR3 DNA: TGTGCCAGCAGCCTTTGGACTAGCGGGGGGAGGAATGAGCAGTTCTTC.

This chain connects TRBV18 to TRBJ2-3; D is unclear. V lost 3 bases, J lost 6 bases, and 10 bases lay in between. The CDR3 totals 13 residues. Germline V lookup: CDR1 KGHSH, CDR2 LQKENI. As DNA, the CDR3 is TGTGCCAGCTCACCTCCCGCGTGGGATACGCAGTATTTT. This translates into CASSPPAWDTQYF. Looking up the rest from reference TRBV18 and TRBJ2-3 gives the full variable domain: NAGVMQNPRHLVRRRGQEARLRCSPMKGHSHVYWYRQLPEEGLKFMVYLQKENIIDESGMPKERFSAEFPKEGPSILRIQQVVRGDSAAYFCASSPPAWDTQYFGPGTRLTVL.

This clone came up a few times. The chain joins TRBV30 to TRBJ2-7; TRBD1 matches 8 bases. Trimming took 5 bases from V and 7 from J; bases not matched to a gene: 7. In germline, CDR1 is GTSNPN, CDR2 SVGIG (reference sequence). This CDR3 has 12 residues. CDR3 bases: TGTGCCTGGGGGCAGGGGGCAGGAGAGCAGTACTTC. Its protein is CAWGQGAGEQYF.

This chain uses TRBV18 with TRBJ2-3; 9 bases are shared with TRBD2. Germline CDR1 KGHSH, CDR2 LQKENI. This CDR3 contains 17 residues. Losses at the gene ends were 2 bases for V and 2 bases for J; bases not matched to a gene: 8. In DNA form, the CDR3 reads TGTGCCAGCTCACCAGTCGCCAGCGGGGGGACCACAGATACGCAGTATTTT. Amino acid sequence: CASSPVASGGTTDTQYF.

The V gene is TRBV30, the J gene TRBJ1-5; TRBD1 might be the D (5 bases). This CDR3 spans 13 amino acids. Trimming pared 7 bases from V and 6 bases from J, leaving 16 bases between. The germline V gene encodes CDR1 GTSNPN and CDR2 SVGIG (reference sequence). CDR3 coding DNA: TGTGCCTTTGGCCAGGGAGGCGGTCAGCCCCAGCATTTT. Encoded protein: CAFGQGGGQPQHF.

The chain is built from TRBV7-2 and TRBJ2-2; weak D call: TRBD1 (6 bases). V was trimmed by 5 bases and J by 6 bases, leaving 13 bases between them. CDR1 SGHTA and CDR2 FQGNSA come from the germline V gene. This CDR3 is built from 14 residues. This CDR3 reads CASSMGTRPGELFF. The CDR3 DNA reads as TGTGCCAGCAGCATGGGGACACGACCCGGGGAGCTGTTTTTT.

The chain employs TRBV7-2 and TRBJ2-1, with 7 bases identical to TRBD2. The germline V gene has CDR1 SGHTA and CDR2 FQGNSA. The CDR3 length is 15 residues. The V gene end was trimmed by 5 bases and the J gene end by 3 bases; junction bases not matched to a gene: 7. The CDR3 protein is CASSNGGSVYNEQFF. CDR3 nucleotide sequence: TGTGCCAGCAGCAACGGGGGGAGCGTCTACAATGAGCAGTTCTTC.

This clone was recorded a few times. The chain couples TRBV4-1 to TRBJ2-7, with 8 bases lining up with TRBD1. The germline V gene encodes CDR1 MGHRA and CDR2 YSYEKL. V shed 1 base, J shed 3 bases, and the junction held 2 bases outside the gene matches. The CDR3 covers 14 residues. CDR3 protein: CASSQVTGGYEQYF. In DNA form, the CDR3 reads TGCGCCAGCAGCCAAGTCACAGGGGGCTACGAGCAGTACTTC.